This T cell receptor beta chain was identified in a study of shared clonotypes between healthy human individuals (dated by TCRdb to about 2020). Turning to the overall study: The cohort included three men and two women between 18 and 49 years of age. Per donor, three plates each were used for CD4 naive and CD4 memory, two for CD8 naive, and one for CD8 memory. To estimate repertoire size and how much clonotypes are shared between individuals, the study performed deep sequencing of blood TCR repertoires from a handful of healthy adults. To increase sequencing depth and limit assay-specific biases, different laboratories used diverse techniques to prepare libraries and sequence TCR repertoires. Each donor's leukapheresis produced roughly between about 0.9 and 9.5 billion PBMCs. What the study reported, not specific to this receptor: Because the study included only a small number of donors, the genetic and exposure-history diversity represented was limited. Incomplete sequencing was indicated by rarefaction of sorted-subset datasets, despite the large sequencing depth. Compared with non-shared clonotypes, the clonotypes found in all four sorted-subset donors had higher generation probabilities. Based on pairwise subsampling, the degree of clonotype sharing among donors was expected to be affected by sequencing depth. Only blood was sampled, and tissue TCR repertoires likely differ from those in blood. Across four donors, approximately 4.6% of naive CD4, 3.5% of naive CD8, 2% to 2.5% of memory CD4, and around 0.4% of memory CD8 clonotypes were shared. Naive subsets generally had larger estimated clonotype richness than memory subsets.

Using the deep immunoSEQ assay, TCR CDR3 regions were amplified from genomic DNA by multiplex PCR. Extracted genomic DNA from each cell subset was distributed evenly across all wells of several immunoSEQ 96-well plates, and each plate was treated as a replicate. For sorted subsets, about 200 ng genomic DNA, equal to 25,000 to 35,000 T cell genomes, was loaded into each replicate PCR. Purified libraries were quantified with a Qubit 3.0 fluorometer, sized on a Bioanalyzer 2100, and re-quantified with the KAPA Library Quantification kit. Every immunoSEQ 96-well plate was sequenced on a dedicated single-read 150-cycle Illumina NextSeq 550 flow cell. The published analysis was carried out like this. Because the immunoSEQ output included only junctional sequences and no quality scores, the filtering could not be the same as the filtering used for full-length reads. Sequences were annotated with PyIR, a Python wrapper for IgBLAST v1.9, and V/J genes and CDR3 were assigned using IMGT germline references. Any read was removed if the V/J assignment was weak (E-value above 1e-6), the CDR3 was missing, or the read contained stop codons, out-of-frame junctions, or ambiguous translated residues. V3J clonotypes were defined by identical inferred V gene, J gene, and CDR3 amino acid sequence. Percentage overlap between repertoires was computed as shared unique clonotypes divided by the size of the smaller repertoire. Richness of each repertoire was evaluated using RTK rarefaction, the Chao1 estimator, and Recon v2.1 estimates of unobserved clonotypes. Generation probabilities for all TCRbeta clonotypes obtained by the gDNA method from four donors were computed using OLGA. Drawn from immuneACCESS, this table holds only the in-frame rearrangements with V and J called that TCRdb kept. Clones are partly lost; checked studies trace under half to an unresolved V gene and leave the rest unexplained. The D gene and trimming were derived from the DNA, and the V and J assignments and clone size from that table. The sample yields around 1,900,000 clones; just under 95% were counted once. The ten most abundant clones make up under 2% of the sample.

In this sample, this clone turned up once. There is no known antigen for this receptor. Per-base qualities were not stored, and no clone one base away is much larger. CD8 naive samples were CD45RO-negative cells positively selected for CCR7, giving a CD45RA+CCR7+ population that excluded TemRA cells. Donors were healthy HIV-negative adults with no recently reported acute infections or vaccinations. Every donor was a Caucasian adult residing in Nashville, Tennessee, USA. After blood collection by leukapheresis, PBMCs were isolated using Ficoll-Histopaque density gradient centrifugation and then cryopreserved in the vapor phase of liquid nitrogen. Analytical flow cytometry was used to check the purity and quantity of each magnetically sorted T cell population. Genomic DNA was isolated from every sorted fraction and measured by UV absorbance on a Nanodrop 2000c. The sample taken for sequencing was naive CD8+ T cells from PBMCs. The cell subset or site label, read with the paper, signifies: CD45RA+CCR7+. The TCR comes from a man aged 18-30 years in good health. Some clones in this sample may be carry-over from other donors' samples.

The CDR3 region reads CSAHSGQSYEQYF. The DNA sequence reads TGCAGCGCACACTCGGGACAGAGCTACGAGCAGTACTTC. The V and J segments used are TRBV29-1 and TRBJ2-7; the junction holds 7 bases that match TRBD1. From a lookup of the germline V gene, CDR1 and CDR2 are SQVTM and ANQGSEA. Measured from the cysteine to the phenylalanine, the CDR3 is 13 residues long. The only DNA kept is the CDR3, 39 bases in frame from the first base. For this chain, trimming is 7 bases at the V end and 3 bases at the J end, and the number of junction bases without a gene match is 9.